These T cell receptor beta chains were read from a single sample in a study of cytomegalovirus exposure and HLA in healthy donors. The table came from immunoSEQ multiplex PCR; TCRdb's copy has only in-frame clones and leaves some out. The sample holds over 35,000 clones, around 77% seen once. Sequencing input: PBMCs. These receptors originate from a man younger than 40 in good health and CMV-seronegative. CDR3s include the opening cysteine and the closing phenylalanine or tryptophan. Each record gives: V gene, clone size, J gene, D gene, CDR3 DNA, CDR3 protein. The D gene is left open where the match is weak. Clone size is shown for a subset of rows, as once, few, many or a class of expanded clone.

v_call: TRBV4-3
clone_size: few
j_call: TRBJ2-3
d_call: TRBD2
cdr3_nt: TGCGCCAGCAGCCAACGAGGGAGGACTAGCGAAACCACAGATACGCAGTATTTT
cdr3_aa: CASSQRGRTSETTDTQYF

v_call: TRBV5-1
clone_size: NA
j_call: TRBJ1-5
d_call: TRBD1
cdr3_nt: TGCGCCAGCAGCACGGACAGGGATCAGCCCCAGCATTTT
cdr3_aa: CASSTDRDQPQHF

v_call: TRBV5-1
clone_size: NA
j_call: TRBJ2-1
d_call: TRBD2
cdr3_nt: TGCGCCAGCAGCTTTAGCGGGAGGTTAAATGTGAATGAGCAGTTCTTC
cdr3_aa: CASSFSGRLNVNEQFF

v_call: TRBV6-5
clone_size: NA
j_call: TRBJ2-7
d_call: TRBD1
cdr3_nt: TGTGCCAGCAGTCGACAGGGGAAGTACGAGCAGTACTTC
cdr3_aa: CASSRQGKYEQYF

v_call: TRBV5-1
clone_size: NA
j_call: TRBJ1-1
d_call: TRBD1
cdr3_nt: TGCGCCAGCAGCTCACAGGGGGCTTTTATGAACACTGAAGCTTTCTTT
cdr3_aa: CASSSQGAFMNTEAFF

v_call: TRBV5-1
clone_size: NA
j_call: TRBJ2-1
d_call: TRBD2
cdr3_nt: TGCGCCAGCAGCGTCGGGACTAGCGGGGGGAATGAGCAGTTCTTC
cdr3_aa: CASSVGTSGGNEQFF

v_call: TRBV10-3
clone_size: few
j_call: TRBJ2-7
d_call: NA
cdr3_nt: TGTGCCATCAGTGAGACGGTCTACGAGCAGTACTTC
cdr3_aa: CAISETVYEQYF

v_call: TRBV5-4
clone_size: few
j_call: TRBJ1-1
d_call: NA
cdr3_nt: TGTGCCAGCGGTAACAGGGATTTAGGTGGTACTGAAGCTTTCTTT
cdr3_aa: CASGNRDLGGTEAFF

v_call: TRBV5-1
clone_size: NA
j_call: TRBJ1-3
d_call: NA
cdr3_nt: TGCGCCAGCAGAAACTCGGGATCAGTTGGAAACACCATATATTTT
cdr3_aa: CASRNSGSVGNTIYF

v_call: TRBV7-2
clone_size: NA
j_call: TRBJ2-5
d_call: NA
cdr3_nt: TGTGCCAGCAGCTTAGCGGAGGGGGGGACGCACCTTGGAAAAGAGACCCAGTACTTC
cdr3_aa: CASSLAEGGTHLGKETQYF

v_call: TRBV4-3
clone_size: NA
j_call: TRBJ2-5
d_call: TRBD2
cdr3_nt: TGCGCCAGCAGCCAAGATCCGGGACTAGCGGGAGCCCAGTACTTC
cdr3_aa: CASSQDPGLAGAQYF

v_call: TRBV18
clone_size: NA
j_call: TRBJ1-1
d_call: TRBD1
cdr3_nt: TGTGCCAGCTCGCGGGGACAGGGGTGGGTGATTGAAGCTTTCTTT
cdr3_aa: CASSRGQGWVIEAFF

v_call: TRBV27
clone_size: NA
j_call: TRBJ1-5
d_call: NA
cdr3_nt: TGTGCCAGCAGTCTTTCAGCGGGTGAGAGCAATCAGCCCCAGCATTTT
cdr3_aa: CASSLSAGESNQPQHF

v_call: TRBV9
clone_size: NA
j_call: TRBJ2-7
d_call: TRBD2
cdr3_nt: TGTGCCAGCAGCGCCGGACTAGCCCCCCACTACGAGCAGTACTTC
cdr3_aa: CASSAGLAPHYEQYF

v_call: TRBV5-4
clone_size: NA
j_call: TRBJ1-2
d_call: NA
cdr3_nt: TGTGCCAGCAGCTTTTACAGGGCTGGCTACACCTTC
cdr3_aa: CASSFYRAGYTF

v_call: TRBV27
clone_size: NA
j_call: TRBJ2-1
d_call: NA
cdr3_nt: TGTGCCAGCAGTTTGACAGGATACTACAATGAGCAGTTCTTC
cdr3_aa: CASSLTGYYNEQFF

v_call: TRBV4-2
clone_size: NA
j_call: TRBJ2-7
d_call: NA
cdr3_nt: TGTGCCAGCAGCCAAGTGGGTAGCGCCGAGCAGTACTTC
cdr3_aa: CASSQVGSAEQYF

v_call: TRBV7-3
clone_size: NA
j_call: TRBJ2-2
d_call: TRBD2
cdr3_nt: TGTGCCAGTAAGCGGGAGGGCCGGGGAACCGGGGAGCTGTTTTTT
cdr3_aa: CASKREGRGTGELFF

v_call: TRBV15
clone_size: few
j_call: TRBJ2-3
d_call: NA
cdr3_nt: TGTGCCACCAGCAGATCATTGACTAGTCTCAGCACAGATACGCAGTATTTT
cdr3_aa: CATSRSLTSLSTDTQYF

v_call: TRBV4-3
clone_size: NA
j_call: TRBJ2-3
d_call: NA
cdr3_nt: TGCGCCACCGCAACAGGCCACTACGACACAGATACGCAGTATTTT
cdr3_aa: CATATGHYDTDTQYF

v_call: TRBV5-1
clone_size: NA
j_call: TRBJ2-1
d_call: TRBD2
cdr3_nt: TGCGCCACCATCACCTTGACTAGCGGGAGCTTCTGGCCCTACAATGAGCAGTTCTTC
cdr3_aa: CATITLTSGSFWPYNEQFF

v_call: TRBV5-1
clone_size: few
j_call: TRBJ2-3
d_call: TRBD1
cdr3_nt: TGCGCCAGCAGCTTGTGGGGGACAGGGGGCACAGATACGCAGTATTTT
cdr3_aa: CASSLWGTGGTDTQYF

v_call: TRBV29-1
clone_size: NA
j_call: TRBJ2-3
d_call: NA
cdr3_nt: TGCAGCGCCCGCGGTGCAGGGGGCACAGATACGCAGTATTTT
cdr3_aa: CSARGAGGTDTQYF

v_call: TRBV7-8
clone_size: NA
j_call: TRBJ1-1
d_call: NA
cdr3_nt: TGTGCCAGCAGCTATCACATTGAAGCTTTCTTT
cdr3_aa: CASSYHIEAFF

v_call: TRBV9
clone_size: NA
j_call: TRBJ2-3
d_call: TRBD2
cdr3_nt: TGTGCCAGCAGCGTGGGACTAGCGGTTAGCACAGATACGCAGTATTTT
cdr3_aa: CASSVGLAVSTDTQYF

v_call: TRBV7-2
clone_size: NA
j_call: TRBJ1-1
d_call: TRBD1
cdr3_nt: TGTGCCAGCAGCCTCCCCCCTCCCGGACAGGGGAACACTGAAGCTTTCTTT
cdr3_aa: CASSLPPPGQGNTEAFF

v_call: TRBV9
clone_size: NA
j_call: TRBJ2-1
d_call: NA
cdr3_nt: TGTGCCAGCAGCGTAGAGCCGGGTTTCCCCAACAATGAGCAGTTCTTC
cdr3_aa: CASSVEPGFPNNEQFF

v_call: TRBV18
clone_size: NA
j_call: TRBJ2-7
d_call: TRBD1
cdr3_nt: TGTGCCAGCTCACCAGAGACAGGGTTCGAGCAGTACTTC
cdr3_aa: CASSPETGFEQYF

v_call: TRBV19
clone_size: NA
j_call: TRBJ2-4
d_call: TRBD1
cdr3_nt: TGTGCCAGTAGCCGAGGGACAGGGGTAGCCAAAAACATTCAGTACTTC
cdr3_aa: CASSRGTGVAKNIQYF

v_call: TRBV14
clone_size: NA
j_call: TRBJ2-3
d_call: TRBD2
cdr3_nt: TGTGCCAGCAGCCCAGGCCTTATAGCGGGCTCACACACAGATACGCAGTATTTT
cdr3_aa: CASSPGLIAGSHTDTQYF

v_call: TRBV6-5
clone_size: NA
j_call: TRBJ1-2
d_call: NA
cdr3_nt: TGTGCCAGCAACGACAGGACGGAGAATGGCTACACCTTC
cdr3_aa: CASNDRTENGYTF

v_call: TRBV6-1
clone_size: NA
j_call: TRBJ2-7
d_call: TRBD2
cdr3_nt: TGTGCCAGCAGACTAGCGGGGAGCTCCTACGAGCAGTACTTC
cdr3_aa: CASRLAGSSYEQYF

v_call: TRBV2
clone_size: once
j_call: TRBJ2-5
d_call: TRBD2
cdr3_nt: TGTGCCAGCAGTGGTGGTGGGGGGGGTAAGCAGTACTTC
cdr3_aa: CASSGGGGGKQYF

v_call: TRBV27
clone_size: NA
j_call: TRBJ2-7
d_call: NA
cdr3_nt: TGTGCCAGCAGTTTCTCCCGGTTTCTACTCTACGAGCAGTACTTC
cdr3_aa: CASSFSRFLLYEQYF

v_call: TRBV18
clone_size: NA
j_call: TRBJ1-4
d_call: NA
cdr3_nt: TGTGCCAGCTCACCAGCCAGAGATATCGGGGAAAAACTGTTTTTT
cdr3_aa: CASSPARDIGEKLFF

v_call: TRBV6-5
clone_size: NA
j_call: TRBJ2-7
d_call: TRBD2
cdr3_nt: TGTGCCAGCAGTTACTCGTCGGGACTAGCGACCTACGAGCAGTACTTC
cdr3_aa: CASSYSSGLATYEQYF

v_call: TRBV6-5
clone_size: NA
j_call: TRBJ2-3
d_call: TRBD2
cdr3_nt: TGTGCCAGCCGGCTAGCGGGAAGGGATACGCAGTATTTT
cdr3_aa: CASRLAGRDTQYF

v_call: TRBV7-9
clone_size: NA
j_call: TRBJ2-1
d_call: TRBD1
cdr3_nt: TGTTCCAGCAGCCTACTATTGGACAGGGGGCGTAATGAGCAGTTCTTC
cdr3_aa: CSSSLLLDRGRNEQFF

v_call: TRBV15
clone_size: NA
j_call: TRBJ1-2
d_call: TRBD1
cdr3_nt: TGTGCCACCAGCAAGGACAGGGGGCTTAACTATGGCTACACCTTC
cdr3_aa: CATSKDRGLNYGYTF

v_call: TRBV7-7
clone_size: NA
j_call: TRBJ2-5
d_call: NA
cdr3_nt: TGTGCCAGCAGCCCGAACTCCGGGGAAGAGACCCAGTACTTC
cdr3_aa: CASSPNSGEETQYF

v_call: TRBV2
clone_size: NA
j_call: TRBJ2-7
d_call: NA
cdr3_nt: TGTGCCAGCAGCCGGGACATAACCTACGAGCAGTACTTC
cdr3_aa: CASSRDITYEQYF

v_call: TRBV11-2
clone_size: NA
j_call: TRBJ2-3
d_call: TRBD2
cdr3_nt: TGTGCCAGCAGCTTAGGAATGGGCGGGAGGACAGATACGCAGTATTTT
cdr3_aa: CASSLGMGGRTDTQYF

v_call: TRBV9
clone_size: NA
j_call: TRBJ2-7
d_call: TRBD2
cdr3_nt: TGTGCCAGCAGCAGGACCGGGACTAGCGGTTCCTACGAGCAGTACTTC
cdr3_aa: CASSRTGTSGSYEQYF

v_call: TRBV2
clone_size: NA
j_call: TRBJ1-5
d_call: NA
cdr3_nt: TGTGCCAGCAGCTTAGGACAAGGTGGCCAGCCCCAGCATTTT
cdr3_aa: CASSLGQGGQPQHF